This T cell receptor beta chain was documented in a study of monozygotic twins with inflammatory bowel disease. Findings and limits, study-wide: People with IBD had fewer clonotypes in common with others than healthy twins did, especially with disease activity. No separation of different T cell subtypes was possible. Nothing supported a single strong signal or clonotype that was associated with IBD.

Germline V gene data show CDR1 as SGHDT and CDR2 as YYEEEE. The CDR3 totals 14 residues. Blood was collected, roughly 2.5 ml per donor. About this clonotype itself: Its antigen is as yet unknown.

TCRdb reprocessed the 5' RACE reads and keeps a single row for each CDR3 protein, giving no DNA. This sample's clone table lists about 330,000 distinct CDR3 sequences. The source of this sequence is a human donor with ulcerative colitis or Crohn's disease, or a healthy co-twin of an affected twin (not recorded which). Sequenced material: blood. The gene calls are TRBV5-6 and TRBJ1-6. CDR3 sequence reads: CASSSIDGDSPLHF.